These 14 T cell receptor beta chains were all obtained from the same sample, sequenced in a study of blood T cell repertoires in COVID-19. Profiling relied on immunoSEQ multiplex PCR, and the TCRdb table lists in-frame clones only, not all of them. The top ten clones hold approximately 0.9% of a sample with approximately 500,000 clones, roughly nine tenths of them seen once. The sequencing input was peripheral blood. The receptors were gathered from a man younger than 30 with COVID-19, enrolled during active disease.

The chain couples TRBV2 to TRBJ2-5, with D possibly TRBD1 on 7 matching bases. This CDR3 has 16 amino acids. Trimming took 4 bases from V and 0 from J, leaving 15 bases between them. Looked up from germline, CDR1 is SNHLY and CDR2 is FYNNEI. The DNA of the CDR3 is TGTGCCAGCAGTGGGGGACCAGGGGGGTACCAAGAGACCCAGTACTTC. Translating gives CASSGGPGGYQETQYF.

This rearrangement joins TRBV6-5 to TRBJ2-7; D is possibly TRBD2 (5 bases). Germline assignment: CDR1 MNHEY and CDR2 SVGAGI. Trimming removed 6 bases from V and 1 base from J, with 13 bases in between. This CDR3 spans 14 amino acids. CDR3 region: CASRPDSSSYEQYF. Here the CDR3 DNA reads TGTGCCAGCAGACCGGACTCGTCTTCCTACGAGCAGTACTTC.

This chain joins TRBV6-1 and TRBJ2-1, with a tentative D call TRBD1 (5 bases). The CDR3 length is 17 residues. The germline V and J ends were trimmed by 0 bases and 0 bases, with 12 bases remaining between them. Germline CDR1 is MNHNS and CDR2 is SASEGT. The CDR3 reads CASSEAGGAYSYNEQFF. The CDR3 DNA reads TGTGCCAGCAGTGAAGCTGGTGGGGCTTACTCCTACAATGAGCAGTTCTTC.

This chain joins TRBV7-9 and TRBJ2-7; the D gene is possibly TRBD1 (5 bases). CDR1 and CDR2 from the germline V gene are SEHNR and FQNEAQ (reference sequence). The V end was cut by 0 bases, the J end by 5 bases, with 14 bases between. The CDR3 is 15 residues long. In DNA, the CDR3 is TGTGCCAGCAGCTTAGCTGGGCGGCCAGGGAACGAGCAGTACTTC. Amino acids: CASSLAGRPGNEQYF.

This chain links TRBV24-1 with TRBJ1-1; D remains unclear. Germline-derived CDR1 and CDR2 are KGHDR and SFDVKD. This CDR3 has 11 amino acids. The germline V and J ends were trimmed by 7 bases and 1 base, with 3 bases remaining between them. The CDR3 DNA is TGTGCCACCAGCAAGAACACTGAAGCTTTCTTT. This sequence encodes CATSKNTEAFF.

This chain connects TRBV27 to TRBJ2-3; TRBD2 matches at 9 bases. CDR1 and CDR2 from the germline V gene are MNHEY and SMNVEV (reference sequence). The CDR3 consists of 13 residues. J gave up 5 bases and V 9 bases, and 6 bases lay outside the gene matches. For the CDR3, the DNA is TGTGCCAGTGGAGGGCGGGAGGGAGATACGCAGTATTTT. It yields the protein CASGGREGDTQYF.

The chain joins TRBV7-6 to TRBJ2-1; a possible D gene is TRBD1 (6 bases). The CDR3 is 16 amino acids. Germline assignment: CDR1 SGHVS and CDR2 FNYEAQ. V gave up 0 bases and J gave up 6 bases, with 15 bases separating them. The CDR3 sequence is CASSLALARGSNEQFF. CDR3 in DNA: TGTGCCAGCAGCTTAGCGTTAGCGAGGGGGTCCAATGAGCAGTTCTTC. Looking up the rest from reference TRBV7-6 and TRBJ2-1 gives the full variable domain: GAGVSQSPRYKVTKRGQDVALRCDPISGHVSLYWYRQALGQGPEFLTYFNYEAQQDKSGLPNDRFSAERPEGSISTLTIQRTEQRDSAMYRCASSLALARGSNEQFFGPGTRLTVL.

The V call is TRBV5-8, the J call TRBJ2-2, with 11 bases fitting TRBD2. Trimming took 3 bases from V and 8 from J; bases not matched to a gene: 6. CDR1 is SGHTS and CDR2 is YDEGEE in the germline V gene. The CDR3 has 15 amino acids. CDR3 sequence: CASSSGTSGRGELFF. The CDR3 region has the DNA TGTGCCAGCAGCTCCGGGACTAGCGGAAGGGGGGAGCTGTTTTTT.

The chain couples TRBV5-4 to TRBJ2-1; D is unresolved. V was shortened by 4 bases and J by 0 bases, with 11 bases between the two germline ends. Germline V CDR1 and CDR2: SGHNT, YYREEE (reference sequence). This CDR3 has 15 residues. CDR3 DNA sequence: TGTGCCAGCAGCGACGCGGTTAGCTCCTACAATGAGCAGTTCTTC. Protein product: CASSDAVSSYNEQFF.

This chain joins TRBV11-2 and TRBJ1-4, with a tentative D call TRBD1 (5 bases). The CDR3 contains 16 residues. V was pared by 1 base and J by 0 bases, with 9 bases between. Germline V CDR1 and CDR2: SGHAT, FQNNGV. CDR3 region: CASSLASTATNEKLFF. CDR3 nucleotides: TGTGCCAGCAGCTTAGCCTCGACAGCAACTAATGAAAAACTGTTTTTT. The whole variable domain, remainder taken from reference TRBV11-2 and TRBJ1-4, is EAGVAQSPRYKIIEKRQSVAFWCNPISGHATLYWYQQILGQGPKLLIQFQNNGVVDDSQLPKDRFSAERLKGVDSTLKIQPAKLEDSAVYLCASSLASTATNEKLFFGSGTQLSVL.

This chain connects TRBV4-2 to TRBJ1-6, with TRBD1 as a possible D gene (5 bases). CDR3 length: 17 residues. Germline lookup yields CDR1 LGHNA and CDR2 YNFKEQ. V lost 4 bases to trimming and J lost 6 bases, with 19 bases between them. The CDR3 protein is CASSLGTADEINSPLHF. The CDR3 bases are TGTGCCAGCAGCCTAGGGACTGCCGATGAAATTAATTCACCCCTCCACTTT.

Here the CDR3 reads CASTAPGQGVTGELFF. The DNA for the CDR3 is TGTGCCAGCACCGCCCCCGGGCAGGGGGTCACCGGGGAGCTGTTTTTT. The chain has TRBV5-4 and TRBJ2-2, with TRBD1 matching 7 bases. Germline loops: CDR1 SGHNT, CDR2 YYREEE (reference sequence). The V and J ends lost 6 bases and 4 bases, in that order; junction bases with no gene match: 12. The CDR3 length is 16 residues.

V and J are TRBV6-2 or TRBV6-3 and TRBJ2-3, with D perhaps matching TRBD2 (7 bases). Trimming stripped 0 bases from V and 9 bases from J, with 25 bases between. This CDR3 contains 18 residues. Looked up from germline, CDR1 is MNHEY and CDR2 is SVGEGT. The CDR3 reads CASSYSSSGGRQVSTQYF. The CDR3 nucleotides are TGTGCCAGCAGTTACTCGAGTTCGGGGGGCCGACAGGTATCGACGCAGTATTTT.

The V and J genes are TRBV27 and TRBJ1-2; a possible D gene is TRBD1 (6 bases). CDR1 is MNHEY and CDR2 is SMNVEV in the germline V gene (reference sequence). This CDR3 region has 13 residues. The V and J ends lost 2 bases and 7 bases respectively, with 11 bases between them. The DNA of the CDR3 is TGTGCCAGCAGTTTAGACAGGTACGCTGGCTACACCTTC. This codes for CASSLDRYAGYTF.